This TCR beta chain was obtained from a study of shared clonotypes between healthy human individuals. Study-wide context: Per donor, CD8 memory used one plate, CD8 naive used two, CD4 memory used three and CD4 naive used three.

Only in-frame clones appear in the TCRdb table, and some are missing; sequencing was by immunoSEQ multiplex PCR. The table shows 1.6 million or so clones, with roughly 96% occurring only once. The CDR3 runs to 14 residues. The study's findings and limits: Roughly 5% of naive CD4 clonotypes were shared across four donors.

This clone has a single count. The antigen is unknown. The sequenced sample consisted of naive CD4+ T cells sorted from blood. Indicated subset: CD45RA+ positively selected. This sequence originates from a man aged 25-45 years in good health. The V call is TRBV21-1, the J call TRBJ2-5; the table's TRBD2 call for D was not verified on the DNA. TRBV21-1 is an annotated pseudogene. CDR3 protein: CASTGERGKETQYF. CDR3 in DNA: TGTGCCTCAACCGGGGAGCGGGGTAAAGAGACCCAGTACTTC.